The rows below give T cell receptor beta chains drawn from one sample of a study of OX40 agonist ivuxolimab in advanced cancers. Assay: immunoSEQ multiplex PCR; the TCRdb copy retains only in-frame clones and omits some. The table has 35,000 or so clones, around 82% seen once; the top ten hold around 1.9%. Sequenced material: CD4+ or CD8+ T cells sorted from blood, taken in a trial of the OX40 agonist ivuxolimab. The receptors stem from an adult with an advanced solid tumor such as melanoma, head and neck, liver or kidney cancer. The CDR3 runs from the conserved cysteine through the conserved F or W. The order of the fields is J gene, V gene, CDR3 protein.

J gene: TRBJ1-1; V gene: TRBV20-1; CDR3 protein: CSATKNTEAFF
J gene: TRBJ2-7; V gene: TRBV7-6; CDR3 protein: CASSLVAPPRQATYEQYF
J gene: TRBJ2-1; V gene: TRBV2; CDR3 protein: CASSEGLTSPEFF
J gene: TRBJ1-2; V gene: TRBV5-1; CDR3 protein: CASSLELHYGYTF
J gene: TRBJ2-5; V gene: TRBV19; CDR3 protein: CASSAKTSGGARETQYF
J gene: TRBJ1-2; V gene: TRBV5-3; CDR3 protein: CARSLCEGKATYGYTF
J gene: TRBJ2-1; V gene: TRBV7-6; CDR3 protein: CASSKTLLAYPYNEQFF
J gene: TRBJ2-3; V gene: TRBV29-1; CDR3 protein: CSVERLAGGGDTQYF
J gene: TRBJ2-3; V gene: TRBV27; CDR3 protein: CASAVWGRTDTQYF
J gene: TRBJ2-3; V gene: TRBV4-2; CDR3 protein: CASSPWATSREDTQYF
J gene: TRBJ2-7; V gene: TRBV19; CDR3 protein: CASSRAGLYEQYF
J gene: TRBJ2-7; V gene: TRBV7-8; CDR3 protein: CASSLGHRAGGRYEQYF
J gene: TRBJ1-1; V gene: TRBV5-4; CDR3 protein: CASSRPGKNTEAFF
J gene: TRBJ2-2; V gene: TRBV5-1; CDR3 protein: CASQRGYGTGELFF
J gene: TRBJ2-7; V gene: TRBV6-1; CDR3 protein: CASSTVLEQYF
J gene: TRBJ1-2; V gene: TRBV30; CDR3 protein: CAWSARRFYGYTF
J gene: TRBJ2-1; V gene: TRBV5-4; CDR3 protein: CASSAPGQNNEQFF
J gene: TRBJ1-2; V gene: TRBV4-1; CDR3 protein: CASSQDRDPGALAGGYTF
J gene: TRBJ1-3; V gene: TRBV2; CDR3 protein: CASREQGLAGNTIYF
J gene: TRBJ1-4; V gene: TRBV15; CDR3 protein: CATSTGQGEKLFF
J gene: TRBJ1-2; V gene: TRBV5-4; CDR3 protein: CASSLPDGYGYTF
J gene: TRBJ2-2; V gene: TRBV11-2; CDR3 protein: CASSLSQGGTGELFF
J gene: TRBJ2-7; V gene: TRBV28; CDR3 protein: CASSFAGPLVDEQYF
J gene: TRBJ1-2; V gene: TRBV10-1; CDR3 protein: CASSRRTVNYGYTF
J gene: TRBJ1-2; V gene: TRBV5-4; CDR3 protein: CASSFVSDGGYTF
J gene: TRBJ2-7; V gene: TRBV5-1; CDR3 protein: CASSELFPGEISYEQYF
J gene: TRBJ2-5; V gene: TRBV7-9; CDR3 protein: CASSLALGQGALETQYF
J gene: TRBJ2-7; V gene: TRBV6-5; CDR3 protein: CATRQGAGEQYF
J gene: TRBJ1-6; V gene: TRBV6-1; CDR3 protein: CASSAGNSPLHF
J gene: TRBJ1-6; V gene: TRBV11-2; CDR3 protein: CASSYRTGGIISPLHF
J gene: TRBJ1-1; V gene: TRBV7-9; CDR3 protein: CASSLHQFGTPEAFF
J gene: TRBJ2-3; V gene: TRBV6-1; CDR3 protein: CASSDRDRGLDTQYF
J gene: TRBJ1-1; V gene: TRBV21-1; CDR3 protein: CASSKDLPGLMNTEAFF
J gene: TRBJ2-7; V gene: TRBV7-3; CDR3 protein: CASSWRTSGKVVYF
J gene: TRBJ1-5; V gene: TRBV10-2; CDR3 protein: CASCTGLNQPQHF
J gene: TRBJ2-4; V gene: TRBV19; CDR3 protein: CASSIGLAGAVKNIQYF
J gene: TRBJ2-5; V gene: TRBV7-3; CDR3 protein: CASSLGSSETQYF
J gene: TRBJ1-5; V gene: TRBV28; CDR3 protein: CASSPAIPNQPQHF
J gene: TRBJ2-7; V gene: TRBV10-3; CDR3 protein: CAISESGILKYEQYF
J gene: TRBJ1-5; V gene: TRBV18; CDR3 protein: CASSIDRVNQPQHF
J gene: -; V gene: TRBV28; CDR3 protein: CASSLLSYEQYF
J gene: TRBJ2-1; V gene: TRBV30; CDR3 protein: CACPRGGGPQFF
J gene: TRBJ2-2; V gene: TRBV1; CDR3 protein: CTSSQGSRLAGAHTGELFF
J gene: TRBJ2-1; V gene: TRBV5-1; CDR3 protein: CASSSRTSGGAGEQFF
J gene: TRBJ2-5; V gene: TRBV29-1; CDR3 protein: CSLIWGTQETQYF
J gene: TRBJ2-1; V gene: TRBV9; CDR3 protein: CASSVGGVGNEQFF
J gene: TRBJ1-3; V gene: TRBV7-7; CDR3 protein: CASSLGQGAGNTIYF
J gene: TRBJ1-5; V gene: TRBV18; CDR3 protein: CASSHGQGGQPQHF
J gene: TRBJ2-7; V gene: TRBV28; CDR3 protein: CASSLLDYEQYF
J gene: TRBJ2-2; V gene: TRBV9; CDR3 protein: CASSPSTAGRNTGELFF
J gene: TRBJ2-7; V gene: TRBV7-9; CDR3 protein: CASRGLQGAYEQYF
J gene: TRBJ2-2; V gene: TRBV9; CDR3 protein: CASSVGLVGELFF
J gene: TRBJ2-7; V gene: TRBV5-5; CDR3 protein: CASSLYMSLLNYEQYF
J gene: TRBJ1-1; V gene: TRBV28; CDR3 protein: CASSPPAGTALNTEAFF
J gene: TRBJ2-7; V gene: TRBV6-1; CDR3 protein: CAIRTKRGYYEQYF
J gene: TRBJ1-4; V gene: TRBV28; CDR3 protein: CASSPRGARTNEKLFF
J gene: TRBJ2-5; V gene: TRBV6-1; CDR3 protein: CASSEAWRQETQYF
J gene: TRBJ1-2; V gene: TRBV7-8; CDR3 protein: CASSPLVSDPRGYTF
J gene: TRBJ2-1; V gene: TRBV2; CDR3 protein: CASSEKQVINEQFF